A selection of T cell receptor beta chains follows, all from one sample in a study of OX40 agonist ivuxolimab in advanced cancers. Using immunoSEQ multiplex PCR, the repertoire was profiled, and TCRdb retains in-frame clones only, with some absent. The table shows 65,000 to 95,000 clones, with around 92% occurring only once. The sequencing used CD4+ or CD8+ T cells sorted from blood, collected in a trial of the OX40 agonist ivuxolimab. Every receptor here comes from an adult with an advanced solid tumor such as melanoma, head and neck, liver or kidney cancer. Both conserved end residues are part of each CDR3. D genes are given only for firm matches. Expanded clones are given a class, and other clones once, few, many or no size at all.

d_gene	abundance	v_gene	j_gene	CDR3nt	CDR3aa
.	.	TRBV5-6	TRBJ2-2	TGTGCCAGCAGCTTGCTTGCTGCTACCGGGGAGCTGTTTTTT	CASSLLAATGELFF
.	.	TRBV19	TRBJ2-1	TGTGCCAGTAGTATTAAGGGGGGTCCCTACAATGAGCAGTTCTTC	CASSIKGGPYNEQFF
.	.	TRBV19	TRBJ2-7	TGTGCCAGTCCCGACGGACTCTACGAGCAGTACTTC	CASPDGLYEQYF
TRBD1	.	TRBV6-5	TRBJ2-7	TGTGCCAGCAATTACTGGACAGGGGGAAACTACGAGCAGTACTTC	CASNYWTGGNYEQYF
.	once	TRBV2	TRBJ2-7	TGTGCCAGCAGCCCGGGCCGGGACGGCTCCTACGAGCAGTACTTC	CASSPGRDGSYEQYF
TRBD2	.	TRBV9	TRBJ2-1	TGTGCCAGCAGCGTAGGAGCCGGGACTAGCAGCGATGAGCAGTTCTTC	CASSVGAGTSSDEQFF
.	.	TRBV21-1	TRBJ1-2	TGTGCCAGCAGCAAGGTCCAGGGAAGCCATGGCTACACCTTC	CASSKVQGSHGYTF
.	.	TRBV2	TRBJ1-2	TGTGCCAGCAGTGAAGATGGCTACAGGGAGGAGGCTATTTATGGCTACACCTTC	CASSEDGYREEAIYGYTF
.	.	TRBV6-4	TRBJ2-3	TGTGCCAGCAGTGACTCAAGGGGGGGCGGCTCAGATACGCAGTATTTT	CASSDSRGGGSDTQYF
TRBD2	.	TRBV10-3	TRBJ2-1	TGTGCCATCAGTGGTGGTAGCGGGGGAACAGAGGACTCCTACAATGAGCAGTTCTTC	CAISGGSGGTEDSYNEQFF
TRBD1	.	TRBV27	TRBJ1-2	TGTGCCAGCAGTTTATTTTGGCAGGGGGCGGATGGCTACACCTTC	CASSLFWQGADGYTF
.	.	TRBV7-9	TRBJ1-4	TGTGCCAGCAGCTTAGACGACGGCCTGAATGAAAAACTGTTTTTT	CASSLDDGLNEKLFF
TRBD2	.	TRBV5-4	TRBJ2-1	TGTGCCAGCAGCTCAGCTAGCGGGGATGAGCAGTTCTTC	CASSSASGDEQFF
TRBD1	.	TRBV10-3	TRBJ1-1	TGTGCCATCAGTGAGCCCGGGACAGACAGTTTTGAAGCTTTCTTT	CAISEPGTDSFEAFF
.	.	TRBV27	TRBJ2-1	TGTGCCAGCAGTTGGGACCGGGATGAGCAGTTCTTC	CASSWDRDEQFF
.	.	TRBV5-8	TRBJ1-2	TGTGCCAGCAGCCCAATCTATGGCTACACCTTC	CASSPIYGYTF
.	.	TRBV27	TRBJ1-3	TGTGCCAGCAGTTTATCAGGCAACTCTGGAAACACCATATATTTT	CASSLSGNSGNTIYF
.	.	TRBV7-8	TRBJ1-4	TGTGCCAGCAGCTTAGGTCCAGGGGTTGTTGAAAAACTGTTTTTT	CASSLGPGVVEKLFF
TRBD1	.	TRBV5-4	TRBJ2-7	TGTGCCAGCAGCCTGGGGACAGCCTATGGCTACGAGCAGTACTTC	CASSLGTAYGYEQYF
.	.	TRBV7-2	TRBJ1-1	TGTGCCAGCGACAGGCCCGGACAGATGAACACTGAAGCTTTCTTT	CASDRPGQMNTEAFF
.	.	TRBV5-1	TRBJ1-1	TGCGCCAGCAGCTTGTGGGGGAACACTGAAGCTTTCTTT	CASSLWGNTEAFF
.	.	TRBV7-9	TRBJ2-7	TGTGCCAGCAGCTTAGTGACAGTCTACGAGCAGTACTTC	CASSLVTVYEQYF
.	.	TRBV11-2	TRBJ2-7	TGTGCCAGCAGCTTAGATCGGGAGCAGTACTTC	CASSLDREQYF
TRBD1	once	TRBV4-1	TRBJ2-1	TGCGCCAGCAGCTACAGGGGGCTCTCCTACAATGAGCAGTTCTTC	CASSYRGLSYNEQFF
TRBD1	.	TRBV7-9	TRBJ2-6	TGTGCCAGCAGCTTAGAACGGGACAGGAGTACTGGGGCCAACGTCCTGACTTTC	CASSLERDRSTGANVLTF
TRBD1	.	TRBV5-6	TRBJ1-3	TGTGCCAGCAGCTTTCAGGGACAGGGCGGAAACACCATATATTTT	CASSFQGQGGNTIYF
TRBD1	.	TRBV6-1	TRBJ2-1	TGTGCCACCTTCTCGACAGGGGGCGTCACGAATGAGCAGTTCTTC	CATFSTGGVTNEQFF
.	.	TRBV4-1	TRBJ1-5	TGCGCCAGCAGCCAATCACCGCCCGGGGGCTTTGATCAGCCCCAGCATTTT	CASSQSPPGGFDQPQHF
.	.	TRBV13	TRBJ2-7	TGTGCCAGCAGCCTTAACTACGAGCAGTACTTC	CASSLNYEQYF
.	.	TRBV13	TRBJ1-2	TGTGCCAGCAGCTTTAGTGGCCAGGAAGGCGGCTACACCTTC	CASSFSGQEGGYTF
.	.	TRBV7-7	TRBJ2-1	TGTGCTAGCAGCTTAACGCCGGGACCTCATAATGAGCAGTTCTTC	CASSLTPGPHNEQFF
.	few	TRBV7-9	TRBJ1-5	TGTGCCAGCAGCTTAGCCGAGGGTCTCTGGGATCAGCCCCAGCATTTT	CASSLAEGLWDQPQHF
.	.	TRBV5-8	TRBJ1-1	TGTGCCACCAGAACCATCCGGGACAACACTGAAGCTTTCTTT	CATRTIRDNTEAFF
.	.	TRBV12-5	TRBJ1-2	TGTGCTAGTGGTTTGCCAAACACCGGAGGGGACTATGGCTACACCTTC	CASGLPNTGGDYGYTF
.	.	TRBV6-6	TRBJ2-7	TGTGCCAGCAGTTACGAAGGGGGGCTCGCCTACGAGCAGTACTTC	CASSYEGGLAYEQYF
TRBD2	.	TRBV27	TRBJ2-7	TGTGCCAGCAGTCCGTTAGCGGGGGGGTTCGACGAGCAGTACTTC	CASSPLAGGFDEQYF
TRBD1	.	TRBV9	TRBJ2-1	TGTGCCAGCAGCCCAAGAGCAGGGGGCTCCTACAATGAGCAGTTCTTC	CASSPRAGGSYNEQFF
.	.	TRBV4-2	TRBJ2-1	TGTGCCAGCAGCCCGGAAGGGGGGCCACCGAGGAATGAGCAGTTCTTC	CASSPEGGPPRNEQFF
.	.	TRBV27	TRBJ1-1	TGTGCCAGCAGGGGATTTAACACTGAAGCTTTCTTT	CASRGFNTEAFF
.	.	TRBV28	TRBJ2-2	TGTGCCAGCAGTTTTCGCCATTCTATACCGAACACCGGGGAGCTGTTTTTT	CASSFRHSIPNTGELFF
TRBD2	.	TRBV18	TRBJ2-1	TGTGCCAGCTCCCCGAGGACTAGTGGTTACAATGAGCAGTTCTTC	CASSPRTSGYNEQFF
.	.	TRBV6-5	TRBJ2-1	TGTGCCAGCAGTTACTCCCTTCTTGCGGAGCAGTTCTTC	CASSYSLLAEQFF
.	.	TRBV6-1	TRBJ2-7	TGTGCCAGCAGTGGGAGTTTCTACGAGCAGTACTTC	CASSGSFYEQYF
.	once	TRBV5-6	TRBJ1-6	TGTGCCAGCAGCCCCGGGGTGGTTGGTAATTCACCCCTCCACTTT	CASSPGVVGNSPLHF
.	.	TRBV5-1	TRBJ2-7	TGCGCCAGCAGCAGGAACAGGGACTCCTACGAGCAGTACTTC	CASSRNRDSYEQYF
.	.	TRBV27	TRBJ2-1	TGTGCCAGCACGGATGGGGGTAGGAATGAGCAGTTCTTC	CASTDGGRNEQFF
.	.	TRBV7-6	TRBJ1-1	TGTGCCAGCAGCCACAGGATGGGGAAAACTGAAGCTTTCTTT	CASSHRMGKTEAFF
TRBD1	.	TRBV27	TRBJ1-1	TGTGCCAGCAGGCCACAGGGGTTGAACACTGAAGCTTTCTTT	CASRPQGLNTEAFF
.	.	TRBV21-1	TRBJ2-5	TGTGCCAGCAGCAAATCGTTTGGAAAGACCCAGTACTTC	CASSKSFGKTQYF
TRBD1	.	TRBV13	TRBJ2-1	TGTGCCAGCAGCTTCGGGACAGGGGATCATGAGCAGTTCTTC	CASSFGTGDHEQFF
TRBD2	once	TRBV6-4	TRBJ2-1	TGTGCCAGCAGCGCTGCTCTAGCGGGCAACAATGAGCAGTTCTTC	CASSAALAGNNEQFF
.	.	TRBV10-2	TRBJ2-7	TGCGCCAGCAGTGAGTCGGGCAGCCGATACGAGCAGTACTTC	CASSESGSRYEQYF
TRBD2	.	TRBV6-4	TRBJ2-3	TGTGCCAGCAGTGACTCTAGCGGGGCAGATACGCAGTATTTT	CASSDSSGADTQYF
.	.	TRBV9	TRBJ2-7	TGTGCCAGCAGCGTAGGGACATCTTACGAGCAGTACTTC	CASSVGTSYEQYF
TRBD1	.	TRBV7-3	TRBJ2-3	TGTGCCAGCAGCTCTGGACAGGGACTAGATACGCAGTATTTT	CASSSGQGLDTQYF